A selection of T cell receptor beta chains follows, all from one sample in a study of cytomegalovirus exposure and HLA in healthy donors. Only in-frame clones appear in the TCRdb table, and some are missing; sequencing was by immunoSEQ multiplex PCR. Recorded here are approximately 37,000 clones; the top ten clones represent under 5%. Sequences were obtained from PBMCs. The origin of the receptors is a male donor in good health and CMV-seronegative. The CDR3 runs from the conserved cysteine through the conserved F or W. A D gene is named only where the DNA matches it firmly.

j_call: TRBJ1-1
d_call: TRBD1
v_call: TRBV7-8
cdr3_aa: CASSLRTGGLSTEAFF
cdr3_nt: TGTGCCAGCAGCTTGAGGACAGGGGGCTTAAGCACTGAAGCTTTCTTT

j_call: TRBJ1-6
d_call: -
v_call: TRBV9
cdr3_aa: CASSVVGDKGSPLHF
cdr3_nt: TGTGCCAGCAGCGTAGTGGGGGACAAGGGATCACCCCTCCACTTT

j_call: TRBJ1-2
d_call: TRBD1
v_call: TRBV12-5
cdr3_aa: CASGLETGEGSVGYGYTF
cdr3_nt: TGTGCTAGTGGTTTGGAAACAGGGGAAGGGTCTGTGGGCTATGGCTACACCTTC

j_call: TRBJ2-7
d_call: -
v_call: TRBV19
cdr3_aa: CASSMDRTYEQYF
cdr3_nt: TGTGCCAGTAGTATGGACAGAACCTACGAGCAGTACTTC

j_call: TRBJ2-1
d_call: TRBD1
v_call: TRBV14
cdr3_aa: CASSSRDRSSDEQFF
cdr3_nt: TGTGCCAGCAGCTCCCGGGACAGATCCTCGGATGAGCAGTTCTTC

j_call: TRBJ2-1
d_call: -
v_call: TRBV9
cdr3_aa: CASSAGYNEQFF
cdr3_nt: TGTGCCAGCAGCGCAGGGTACAATGAGCAGTTCTTC

j_call: TRBJ1-4
d_call: -
v_call: TRBV6-6
cdr3_aa: CASRSSGATNEKLFF
cdr3_nt: TGTGCCAGCAGGTCGTCAGGGGCAACTAATGAAAAACTGTTTTTT

j_call: TRBJ2-1
d_call: TRBD1
v_call: TRBV2
cdr3_aa: CASRSLGTGVNEQFF
cdr3_nt: TGTGCCAGCAGGAGCCTGGGGACAGGGGTGAATGAGCAGTTCTTC

j_call: TRBJ1-6
d_call: -
v_call: TRBV6-5
cdr3_aa: CASSRRDTSGSPLHF
cdr3_nt: TGTGCCAGCAGCCGCCGGGACACTAGCGGGTCACCCCTCCACTTT

j_call: TRBJ1-6
d_call: TRBD1
v_call: TRBV4-1
cdr3_aa: CASSQAVPGQLNSPLHF
cdr3_nt: TGCGCCAGCAGCCAAGCTGTACCGGGACAGTTGAATTCACCCCTCCACTTT

j_call: TRBJ2-5
d_call: TRBD1
v_call: TRBV5-4
cdr3_aa: CASSVNRGQMQTQYF
cdr3_nt: TGTGCCAGCAGCGTTAACAGGGGACAGATGCAGACCCAGTACTTC

j_call: TRBJ2-2
d_call: TRBD2
v_call: TRBV7-9
cdr3_aa: CAPGGRGRRSTGELFF
cdr3_nt: TGTGCCCCCGGCGGGAGGGGGCGCAGGAGCACCGGGGAGCTGTTTTTT

j_call: TRBJ2-1
d_call: TRBD2
v_call: TRBV5-1
cdr3_aa: CASSLASGGAREQFF
cdr3_nt: TGCGCCAGCAGCTTGGCCAGCGGGGGGGCCAGGGAGCAGTTCTTC

j_call: TRBJ2-1
d_call: TRBD1
v_call: TRBV11-1
cdr3_aa: CASSLEGTGDHEQFF
cdr3_nt: TGTGCCAGCAGCTTAGAGGGGACAGGGGACCATGAGCAGTTCTTC

j_call: TRBJ1-1
d_call: -
v_call: TRBV4-2
cdr3_aa: CASSQNRLNTEAFF
cdr3_nt: TGTGCCAGCAGCCAAAACAGGCTAAACACTGAAGCTTTCTTT

j_call: TRBJ2-1
d_call: TRBD2
v_call: TRBV5-1
cdr3_aa: CASSPRTSAVQAYNEQFF
cdr3_nt: TGCGCCAGCAGCCCTAGGACTAGCGCCGTACAAGCCTACAATGAGCAGTTCTTC

j_call: TRBJ2-7
d_call: TRBD2
v_call: TRBV2
cdr3_aa: CASAGRLAVTSSYEQYF
cdr3_nt: TGTGCCAGCGCAGGAAGACTAGCGGTCACCAGCTCCTACGAGCAGTACTTC